The 12 T cell receptor beta chains in this list originate from one sample, sequenced in a study of T cells expressing NK-cell markers. Reanalyzing the 5' RACE reads, TCRdb keeps one entry per CDR3 protein, without DNA. In all, the sample yields over 150,000 distinct CDR3 sequences. Sequencing used blood T cells: a sorted CD56 or NKG2C T cell subset, CD4+ or CD8+ T cells, or bulk PBMC T cells (not recorded which). These receptors were collected from a man aged 18-69 years in good health.

The chain links TRBV6-5 to TRBJ2-1; the TRBD1 assignment by TCRdb is unverifiable without DNA. The CDR3 extends over 16 amino acids. Germline CDR1 MNHEY, CDR2 SVGAGI. This CDR3 reads CASSHRDPRSYNEQFF.

The rearrangement joins TRBV28 to TRBJ2-3; the TCRdb call, TRBD1, lacks DNA for checking. CDR3 size: 16 residues. The germline V gene has CDR1 MDHEN and CDR2 SYDVKM. CDR3 loop: CASSLGRGDFTDTQYF.

V and J are TRBV20-1 and TRBJ2-1; the TCRdb D gene call, TRBD2, has no DNA to confirm it. This CDR3 is 15 amino acids long. CDR1 is DFQATT and CDR2 is SNEGSKA in the germline V gene (reference sequence). CDR3 amino acids: CSAREQGPQDNEQFF.

The gene calls are TRBV5-1 and TRBJ1-2; without DNA, the TCRdb call of TRBD1 cannot be checked. Germline V lookup: CDR1 SGHRS, CDR2 YFSETQ. The CDR3 sequence is 16 residues long. This chain's CDR3 is CASSQTPGQGGGGYTF. Full variable domain (remainder filled in from reference TRBV5-1 and TRBJ1-2): KAGVTQTPRYLIKTRGQQVTLSCSPISGHRSVSWYQQTPGQGLQFLFEYFSETQRNKGNFPGRFSGRQFSNSRSEMNVSTLELGDSALYLCASSQTPGQGGGGYTFGSGTRLTVV.

J is TRBJ2-1 and V is TRBV28; TCRdb lists TRBD1, though no DNA is available to test this call. Germline V gene lookup returns CDR1 MDHEN and CDR2 SYDVKM. The CDR3 contains 20 residues. CDR3 loop: CASSFVLHSGGRSLDNEQFF. The variable domain in full, completed from reference TRBV28 and TRBJ2-1, reads DVKVTQSSRYLVKRTGEKVFLECVQDMDHENMFWYRQDPGLGLRLIYFSYDVKMKEKGDIPEGYSVSREKKERFSLILESASTNQTSMYLCASSFVLHSGGRSLDNEQFFGPGTRLTVL.

V usage is TRBV12-2 and J usage is TRBJ2-5; the D call of TRBD2 rests on TCRdb alone, since no DNA is present to check it. TRBV12-2 is listed as a pseudogene. The CDR3 is 20 residues long. CDR3 sequence: CASRLDISLRGLAGRETQYF.

The V call is TRBV7-8, the J call TRBJ2-1; the D gene TCRdb calls, TRBD2, cannot be checked with no DNA. Germline V lookup: CDR1 SGHVS, CDR2 FQNEAQ. This CDR3 spans 18 amino acids. The CDR3 is CASSPPRDFPSSYNEQFF.

This chain links TRBV9 with TRBJ1-4. Germline CDR1 and CDR2: SGDLS and YYNGEE. The CDR3 extends over 13 amino acids. CDR3 residues: CASSGGVSEKLFF.

This sequence joins TRBV4-1 and TRBJ1-1. The CDR3 totals 15 residues. CDR1 is MGHRA, CDR2 YSYEKL, per germline. The CDR3 reads CASSQGLSLNTEAFF.

This chain's CDR3 is CASSLEGEATEAFF. The chain is built from TRBV7-9 and TRBJ1-1. Germline CDR1 is SEHNR and CDR2 is FQNEAQ (reference sequence). The CDR3 has 14 amino acids.

The rearrangement links TRBV7-3 to TRBJ1-2; lacking DNA, the TRBD1 call made by TCRdb goes unchecked. Germline V gives CDR1 SGHTA, CDR2 FQGTGA. The CDR3 covers 14 residues. The CDR3 loop is CASSLGAGDYGYTF.

The CDR3 loop is CSARESRSAEAFF. The chain has TRBV20-1 and TRBJ1-1. The CDR3 consists of 13 residues. Germline V CDR1 and CDR2: DFQATT, SNEGSKA (reference sequence).